The clone carrying this TCR beta chain was found once. The antigen is unknown. This entry comes from a study of post-analysis software for immune sequencing data. Study-wide points: About 5 TRBV segments appeared more often in patients than in controls, and TRBV5-6, TRBV5-1 and TRBV20-1 were among these. Compared with controls, patients showed significantly lower normalized Chao1 diversity. Same-batch samples co-clustered strongly by F measure.

Carried by the TCR beta cDNA libraries were unique molecular identifiers. Roughly 500,000 cDNA molecules were obtained per 1 to 10 million input T cells. One entry per CDR3 protein results from TCRdb running MiXCR on the PCR reads. The profile shows roughly 800,000 distinct CDR3 sequences, roughly 50% of them singletons. The CDR3 consists of 14 residues. V lost 2 bases and J 4 bases, leaving 12 bases between the germline ends. CDR1 is DFQATT and CDR2 is SNEGSKA in the germline V gene (reference sequence). Material for sequencing was blood. The genes are TRBV20-1 and TRBJ2-1; D may be TRBD1 (6 bases). The TCR sequence derives from a girl between 5 and 17 years old with multiple sclerosis. The CDR3 loop reads CSARLWQGYNEQFF. The DNA for the CDR3 is TGCAGTGCTAGACTCTGGCAGGGGTACAATGAGCAGTTCTTC.